This TCR beta chain was obtained from a study of blood T cell repertoires in COVID-19. Study in general: T cells, B-cell-depleted T cells, or PBMCs provided the cDNA or gDNA that served as material.

TCRdb keeps only in-frame clones here, not all; method: immunoSEQ multiplex PCR. The sample carries 160,000 or so clones, around 81% recorded once. The germline CDR1 and CDR2 sequences are MGHRA and YSYEKL. Trimming took 1 base from V and 2 from J, leaving 12 bases between them. CDR3 length: 15 amino acids. The sequencing input was peripheral blood. The chain uses TRBV4-1 and TRBJ2-7, with D unclear. This receptor was identified in a man aged 55 to 70 with active or convalescent COVID-19. This CDR3 reads CASSQGPRGAYEQYF. As DNA, the CDR3 is TGCGCCAGCAGCCAAGGGCCCCGAGGAGCCTACGAGCAGTACTTC.